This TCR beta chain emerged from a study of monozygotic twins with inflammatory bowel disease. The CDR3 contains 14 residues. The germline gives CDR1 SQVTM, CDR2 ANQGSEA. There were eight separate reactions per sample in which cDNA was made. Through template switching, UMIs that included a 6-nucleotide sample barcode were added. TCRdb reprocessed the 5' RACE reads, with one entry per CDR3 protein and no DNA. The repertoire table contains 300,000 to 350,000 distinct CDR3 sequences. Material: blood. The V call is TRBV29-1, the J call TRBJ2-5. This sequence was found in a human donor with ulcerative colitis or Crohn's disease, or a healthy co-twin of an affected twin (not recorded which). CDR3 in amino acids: CSVAQDWYQETQYF.